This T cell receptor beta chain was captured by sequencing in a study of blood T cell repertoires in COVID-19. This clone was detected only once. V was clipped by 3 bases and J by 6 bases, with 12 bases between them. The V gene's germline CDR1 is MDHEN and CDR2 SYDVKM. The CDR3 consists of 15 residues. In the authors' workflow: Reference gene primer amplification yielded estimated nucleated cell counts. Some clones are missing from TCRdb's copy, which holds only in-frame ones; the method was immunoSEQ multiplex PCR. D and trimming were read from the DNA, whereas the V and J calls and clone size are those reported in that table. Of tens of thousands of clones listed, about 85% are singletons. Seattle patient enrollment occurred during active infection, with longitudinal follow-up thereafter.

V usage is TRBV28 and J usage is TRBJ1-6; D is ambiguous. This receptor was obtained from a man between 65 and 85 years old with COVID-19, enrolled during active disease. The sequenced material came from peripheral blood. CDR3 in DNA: TGTGCCAGCAGTTTCGCGGCGGCCACTAATTCACCCCTCCACTTT. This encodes CASSFAAATNSPLHF.